This TCR beta chain was sequenced in a study of response to subunit inactivated influenza vaccine. The study, taken as a whole, reports: New T cells are recruited in small numbers by each seasonal influenza vaccination, according to the authors' suggestion.

Each CDR3 protein is one row after TCRdb ran MiXCR on the RT-PCR reads. The sample records 500,000 or so distinct CDR3 sequences, about 17% being singletons. Germline CDR1 is MDHEN and CDR2 is SYDVKM. V lost 3 bases and J 11 bases, leaving 22 bases between the germline ends. This CDR3 is 15 amino acids long. In its sample, this clonotype was seen a few times. Antigen specificity is unknown. Sequencing used CD4+ T cells sorted from PBMCs, obtained about 23 months after vaccination. This sequence originates from a man aged 50 to 75 who received an inactivated influenza vaccine. The gene calls are TRBV28 and TRBJ1-1; no clear D gene. The DNA for the CDR3 is TGTGCCAGCAGTTTTAGACCCTCGGCGTACAGTAGGGCTTTCTTT. Translating gives CASSFRPSAYSRAFF.